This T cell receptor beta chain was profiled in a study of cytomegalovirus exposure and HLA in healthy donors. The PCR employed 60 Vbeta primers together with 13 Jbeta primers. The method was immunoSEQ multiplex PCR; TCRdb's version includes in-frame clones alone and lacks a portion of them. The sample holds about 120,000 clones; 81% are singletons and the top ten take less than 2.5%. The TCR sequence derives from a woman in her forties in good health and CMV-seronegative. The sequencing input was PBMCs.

The CDR3 coding sequence is TGTGCCAGCAGCCCAACCATGGCGACATCAGATACGCAGTATTTT. This sequence encodes CASSPTMATSDTQYF. The genes are TRBV4-2 and TRBJ2-3; D is ambiguous. The CDR3 has 15 residues. Germline CDR1 LGHNA, CDR2 YNFKEQ. Trimming removed 4 bases from V and 4 bases from J, with 15 bases in between.